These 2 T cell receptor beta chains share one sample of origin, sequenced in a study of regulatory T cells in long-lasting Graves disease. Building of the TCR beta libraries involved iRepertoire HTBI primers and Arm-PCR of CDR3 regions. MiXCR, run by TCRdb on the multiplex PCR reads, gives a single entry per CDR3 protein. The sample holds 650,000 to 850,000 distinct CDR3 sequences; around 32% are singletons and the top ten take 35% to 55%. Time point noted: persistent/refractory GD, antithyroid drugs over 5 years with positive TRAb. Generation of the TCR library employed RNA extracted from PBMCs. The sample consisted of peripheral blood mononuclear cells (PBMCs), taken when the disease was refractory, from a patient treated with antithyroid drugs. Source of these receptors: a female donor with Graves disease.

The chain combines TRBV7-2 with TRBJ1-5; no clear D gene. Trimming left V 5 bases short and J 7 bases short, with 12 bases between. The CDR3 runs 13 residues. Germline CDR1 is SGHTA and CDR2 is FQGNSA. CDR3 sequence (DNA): TGTGCCAGCAGCCCCGGGAGTAGACAGCCCCAGCATTTT. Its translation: CASSPGSRQPQHF.

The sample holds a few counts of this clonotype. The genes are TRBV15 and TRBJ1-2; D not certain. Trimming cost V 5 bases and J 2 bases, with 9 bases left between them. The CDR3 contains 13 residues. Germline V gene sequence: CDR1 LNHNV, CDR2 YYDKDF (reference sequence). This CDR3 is CATSPDGNYGYTF. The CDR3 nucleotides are TGTGCCACCAGCCCGGACGGCAACTATGGCTACACCTTC.